This is a list of T cell receptor beta chains from one sample in a study of shared T cell receptors in the human thymus. Clones were read by immunoSEQ multiplex PCR, and TCRdb kept only the in-frame ones, dropping some. The repertoire holds some 640,000 clones, about 89% seen once, with 0.0094% in the top ten. Separately, the same data were catalogued under a study of human thymus T cells.

Sequences were obtained from thymocytes. These receptors originate from a boy younger than two with a congenital heart defect. Both conserved end residues are part of each CDR3. Each record gives: V gene, clone size, J gene, D gene, CDR3 DNA, CDR3 protein. D genes are given only for firm matches. Clone size is not always given. Where it is, it says once, few, many or a class for expanded clones.

v_call: TRBV5-1; clone_size: -; j_call: TRBJ1-1; d_call: -; cdr3_nt: TGCGCCAGCAGCGGGACTGTAGGTGAAGCTTTCTTT; cdr3_aa: CASSGTVGEAFF
v_call: TRBV18; clone_size: -; j_call: TRBJ1-1; d_call: -; cdr3_nt: TGTGCCAGCTCACCAATACGGACAGTGAACACTGAAGCTTTCTTT; cdr3_aa: CASSPIRTVNTEAFF
v_call: TRBV15; clone_size: -; j_call: TRBJ2-7; d_call: TRBD2; cdr3_nt: TGTGCCACCAGCCAGCGGGGGAGTAGTGAGCAGTACTTC; cdr3_aa: CATSQRGSSEQYF
v_call: TRBV15; clone_size: -; j_call: TRBJ2-2; d_call: TRBD1; cdr3_nt: TGTGCCACCAGCAGACTTCCTCACAGGGGAGTCTGTGTTACGAACACCGGGGAGCTGTTTTTT; cdr3_aa: CATSRLPHRGVCVTNTGELFF
v_call: TRBV10-2; clone_size: -; j_call: TRBJ1-2; d_call: -; cdr3_nt: TGCGCCAGCGGTGAGACGCCGGGCTATGGCTACACCTTC; cdr3_aa: CASGETPGYGYTF
v_call: TRBV21-1; clone_size: -; j_call: TRBJ2-5; d_call: -; cdr3_nt: TGTGCCAGCAGCAAACTAGGCGGGAGGGAGACCCAGTACTTC; cdr3_aa: CASSKLGGRETQYF
v_call: TRBV25-1; clone_size: once; j_call: TRBJ2-7; d_call: -; cdr3_nt: TGTGCCAGCAGCCCCAGTTCCCCCTCGACCTACGAGCAGTACTTC; cdr3_aa: CASSPSSPSTYEQYF
v_call: TRBV7-2; clone_size: -; j_call: TRBJ1-1; d_call: TRBD1; cdr3_nt: TGTGCCAGCAGCTCCCTTAGGGACAGGGCCCTGAACACTGAAGCTTTCTTT; cdr3_aa: CASSSLRDRALNTEAFF
v_call: TRBV5-5; clone_size: -; j_call: TRBJ2-4; d_call: TRBD2; cdr3_nt: TGTGCCAGCAGCTTGGGCTTAGCGGGAGTTCCCCTAGCCAAAAACATTCAGTACTTC; cdr3_aa: CASSLGLAGVPLAKNIQYF
v_call: TRBV19; clone_size: -; j_call: TRBJ1-2; d_call: -; cdr3_nt: TGTGCCAGTAGTATTCAGGGGATGAGGGGCTACACCTTC; cdr3_aa: CASSIQGMRGYTF
v_call: TRBV2; clone_size: -; j_call: TRBJ2-1; d_call: -; cdr3_nt: TGCCGAGGGGGGGTTGATGAGCAGTTCTTC; cdr3_aa: CRGGVDEQFF
v_call: TRBV4-3; clone_size: few; j_call: TRBJ2-7; d_call: -; cdr3_nt: TGCGCCAGCAGCCAAAAACCAACAGGGCTGCCCTACGAGCAGTACTTC; cdr3_aa: CASSQKPTGLPYEQYF
v_call: TRBV29-1; clone_size: -; j_call: TRBJ1-1; d_call: TRBD1; cdr3_nt: TGCAGCGTTGAAGGCAAGCTCAGCTACAGGGGGCGAGGGGTGAACACTGAAGCTTTCTTT; cdr3_aa: CSVEGKLSYRGRGVNTEAFF
v_call: TRBV20-1; clone_size: -; j_call: TRBJ1-1; d_call: -; cdr3_nt: TGCAGCCGGACAACAGGGACTGAAGCTTTCTTT; cdr3_aa: CSRTTGTEAFF